A single sample gave rise to the 30 T cell receptor beta chains below, sequenced in a study of regulatory T cells in long-lasting Graves disease. Assembly of TCR beta libraries relied on iRepertoire HTBI primers together with Arm-PCR of CDR3 regions. In TCRdb, the multiplex PCR reads were re-called with MiXCR into one record per CDR3 protein. The sample includes a few hundred thousand distinct CDR3 sequences, roughly 21% of them seen just once. Specified time point: persistent/refractory GD, antithyroid drugs over 5 years with positive TRAb. The TCR library was prepared using RNA isolated from PBMCs. Specimen: peripheral blood mononuclear cells (PBMCs), collected when the disease was refractory, from a patient treated with antithyroid drugs. These receptors originate from a female donor with Graves disease.

This clonotype has ten or more counts. The rearrangement links TRBV7-2 to TRBJ1-1, with TRBD1 identical over 7 bases. Germline CDR1 reads SGHTA; CDR2 reads FQGNSA. The CDR3 sequence is 16 residues long. V lost 1 base, J lost 6 bases, and 11 bases stayed unmatched. The CDR3 loop is CASSLGPWMGTAEAFF. The CDR3 region has the DNA TGTGCCAGCAGCTTAGGACCCTGGATGGGGACAGCTGAAGCTTTCTTT.

This clonotype was recorded many times. The V gene is TRBV12-3 or TRBV12-4, the J gene TRBJ2-5, with a possible D match to TRBD1 (6 bases). The V gene lost 0 bases and the J gene lost 11 bases, with 13 bases spanning the gap. The CDR3 totals 13 residues. CDR3 coding DNA: TGTGCCAGCAGTTTAGCGGGGACACATGGGCAGTACTTC. This sequence encodes CASSLAGTHGQYF.

This clonotype was seen at least ten times. The rearrangement uses TRBV28 and TRBJ2-7; a weak D match, TRBD1 (6 bases). With 7 bases removed from V and 3 bases from J, the gap between germline ends came to 16 bases. The length of the CDR3 is 14 residues. Per germline, CDR1 MDHEN and CDR2 SYDVKM. CDR3 residues: CASTPEGVGYEQYF. The CDR3 nucleotides are TGTGCCAGCACCCCTGAGGGGGTGGGCTACGAGCAGTACTTC.

The sample holds a few counts of this clonotype. The chain is built from TRBV20-1 and TRBJ2-3, with D perhaps matching TRBD2 (6 bases). There are 13 residues in the CDR3. V shed 3 bases and J shed 4 bases, with 11 bases lying between them. Germline CDR1 reads DFQATT; CDR2 reads SNEGSKA (reference sequence). CDR3 loop: CSASTGSPDTQYF. CDR3 coding DNA: TGCAGTGCTAGCACCGGGAGCCCAGATACGCAGTATTTT.

The chain couples TRBV12-3 or TRBV12-4 to TRBJ1-1; 9 bases are a match to TRBD1. The CDR3 contains 14 residues. J was trimmed by 6 bases and V by 7 bases; bases with no gene match: 9. CDR3 residues: CASTHGQGKSEAFF. Here the CDR3 DNA reads TGTGCCAGCACTCACGGACAGGGGAAGTCTGAAGCTTTCTTT.

This clonotype was seen a handful of times. The CDR3: CASSLLVAGNIDEQFF. The CDR3 nucleotides are TGTGCCAGCAGTTTGTTGGTAGCGGGCAATATCGATGAGCAGTTCTTC. The chain recombines TRBV28 with TRBJ2-1, with 7 bases that match TRBD2. CDR3 length: 16 amino acids. V gave up 3 bases and J gave up 8 bases; unmatched junction bases: 13. Germline V gene lookup returns CDR1 MDHEN and CDR2 SYDVKM.

This clonotype was detected only a few times. The gene calls are TRBV27 and TRBJ2-2; weak D call: TRBD1 (5 bases). Germline V lookup: CDR1 MNHEY, CDR2 SMNVEV (reference sequence). The V gene lost 5 bases and the J gene lost 6 bases, with 10 bases spanning the gap. This CDR3 region has 13 residues. The CDR3 coding sequence is TGTGCCAGCAGTGTGACAGTGGCCGGGGAGCTGTTTTTT. It is translated as CASSVTVAGELFF.

This clonotype was observed many times. The V call is TRBV7-9, the J call TRBJ1-1; TRBD1 might be the D (5 bases). The CDR3 loop spans 15 amino acids. The germline V and J ends were trimmed by 6 bases and 4 bases, with 18 bases remaining between them. Germline CDR1 and CDR2: SEHNR and FQNEAQ (reference sequence). CDR3 nucleotide sequence: TGTGCCAGCAGGTGGGTGGGGAGGGGTGGCACTGAAGCTTTCTTT. Its translation is CASRWVGRGGTEAFF. Full variable domain (missing parts from reference TRBV7-9 and TRBJ1-1): DTGVSQNPRHKITKRGQNVTFRCDPISEHNRLYWYRQTLGQGPEFLTYFQNEAQLEKSRLLSDRFSAERPKGSFSTLEIQRTEQGDSAMYLCASRWVGRGGTEAFFGQGTRLTVV.

A few counts support this clonotype. The rearrangement uses TRBV29-1 and TRBJ1-5; the D gene is possibly TRBD1 (5 bases). Germline V gives CDR1 SQVTM, CDR2 ANQGSEA. The length of the CDR3 is 13 residues. V lost 6 bases and J lost 2, with 11 bases in between. CDR3 bases: TGCAGCGTGAATCAGGGTGGCAATCAGCCCCAGCATTTT. This sequence encodes CSVNQGGNQPQHF.

The V gene is TRBV19, the J gene TRBJ2-5; D is perhaps TRBD2 (6 bases). Trimming pared 3 bases from V and 2 bases from J, leaving 13 bases between. Per germline, CDR1 LNHDA and CDR2 SQIVND (reference sequence). The CDR3 is 15 amino acids. The CDR3 is CASSITPSEQETQYF. The CDR3 coding sequence is TGTGCCAGTAGTATTACTCCTAGCGAGCAAGAGACCCAGTACTTC.

The table lists this clonotype with many counts. This chain connects TRBV12-3 or TRBV12-4 to TRBJ2-7; tentative D call: TRBD2 (6 bases). The CDR3 totals 14 residues. The V end lost 8 bases, the J end lost 3 bases, and 17 bases lay between the germline ends. CDR3 amino acids: CASGPTGVGYEQYF. The CDR3 nucleotides read TGTGCCAGCGGCCCCACGGGGGTTGGCTACGAGCAGTACTTC.

Details on this clonotype: Just one base apart from a much larger clone, this may be a read error. The chain has TRBV7-2 and TRBJ1-1; no definite D call. From germline, CDR1 is SGHTA and CDR2 FQGNSA. The CDR3 spans 12 residues. The DNA of the CDR3 is TGTGCCAGCAGCCACCCCGGCGGGGAAGCTCTCTTT. As protein: CASSHPGGEALF.

This chain links TRBV4-3 with TRBJ1-5; possibly TRBD1 for D (5 bases). The germline V gene encodes CDR1 LGHNA and CDR2 YSLEER. The CDR3 totals 17 residues. V lost 0 bases and J 6 bases, leaving 18 bases between the germline ends. Here the CDR3 reads CASSQEASGTSVQPQHF. The CDR3 DNA sequence: TGCGCCAGCAGCCAAGAGGCCTCCGGGACTTCGGTTCAGCCCCAGCATTTT.

This chain uses TRBV6-2 or TRBV6-3 with TRBJ2-1; 9 bases map to TRBD1. V lost 8 bases to trimming and J lost 8 bases; unmatched junction nucleotides: 10. Germline V gives CDR1 MNHEY, CDR2 SVGEGT. This CDR3 contains 14 residues. CDR3 protein: CASARDRVRDEQFF. CDR3 in DNA: TGTGCCAGCGCTCGGGACAGGGTTCGCGATGAGCAGTTCTTC.

The gene calls are TRBV5-1 and TRBJ2-7; possibly TRBD1 or TRBD2 for D (6 bases each). Germline values: CDR1 SGHRS, CDR2 YFSETQ. The CDR3 runs to 15 residues. V lost 0 bases, J lost 1 base, and 11 bases lay in between. CDR3 residues: CASSLEGGWSYEQYF. The DNA for the CDR3 is TGCGCCAGCAGCTTGGAGGGGGGCTGGTCCTACGAGCAGTACTTC.

The V and J genes are TRBV20-1 and TRBJ1-4; D is unclear. The CDR3 is 11 residues long. CDR1 DFQATT and CDR2 SNEGSKA come from the germline V gene (reference sequence). CDR3 DNA: TGCTCCCTTCCCGGGGATGAAAAACTGTTTTTT. It specifies CSLPGDEKLFF.

V is TRBV3-1 and J is TRBJ2-1; D is possibly TRBD2 (7 bases). The CDR3 has 18 amino acids. V was shortened by 2 bases and J by 4 bases, with 21 bases between the two germline ends. In germline, CDR1 is LGHDT, CDR2 YNNKEL (reference sequence). CDR3 DNA sequence: TGTGCCAGCAGCCAAAGGGGGGGACGGGGCCCACGGTACAATGAGCAGTTCTTC. Translation gives CASSQRGGRGPRYNEQFF.

This clonotype was observed a single time. This chain joins TRBV10-3 and TRBJ2-7; no definite D call. The CDR3 spans 13 residues. The germline CDR1 and CDR2 sequences are ENHRY and SYGVKD. V was cut by 10 bases and J by 6 bases, with 19 bases left in between. This chain's CDR3 is CATLGFIRTEQYF. CDR3 nucleotides: TGTGCCACCCTGGGGTTTATCCGCACCGAGCAGTACTTC.

In its sample, this clonotype was seen many times. J is TRBJ2-5 and V is TRBV28, with D possibly matching TRBD2 (6 bases). The germline gives CDR1 MDHEN, CDR2 SYDVKM. The V and J ends lost 5 bases and 5 bases respectively, with 18 bases between them. The CDR3 contains 15 residues. The CDR3: CASSPVTGVTETQYF. CDR3 sequence (DNA): TGTGCCAGCAGTCCCGTCACGGGAGTGACTGAGACCCAGTACTTC.

This clonotype was seen ten or more times. V usage is TRBV28 and J usage is TRBJ1-1; D is undetermined. With 7 bases removed from V and 0 bases from J, the gap between germline ends came to 12 bases. This CDR3 region has 14 residues. Germline V lookup: CDR1 MDHEN, CDR2 SYDVKM. This chain's CDR3 is CASTPGGLNTEAFF. For the CDR3, the DNA is TGTGCCAGCACCCCCGGAGGGCTGAACACTGAAGCTTTCTTT.

This clonotype was detected ten times or more. The V call is TRBV2, the J call TRBJ1-2, with unresolved D. This CDR3 spans 12 amino acids. Germline V gives CDR1 SNHLY, CDR2 FYNNEI. V was clipped by 6 bases and J by 8 bases, with 13 bases between them. CDR3 in DNA: TGTGCCAGCAGCCCCTTAGGCGAGGGCTACACCTTC. Protein sequence: CASSPLGEGYTF.

The chain is built from TRBV4-3 and TRBJ1-5, with D possibly being TRBD1 (5 bases). Between the trimmed V and J ends, which lost 1 base and 5 bases, there was a span of 12 bases. CDR1 is LGHNA and CDR2 is YSLEER in the germline V gene. The CDR3 extends over 15 amino acids. For the CDR3, the DNA is TGCGCCAGCAGCCAAGTGGTAGGGGTGTATCAGCCCCAGCATTTT. Amino acid sequence: CASSQVVGVYQPQHF.

This clonotype was counted between two and nine times. This rearrangement joins TRBV4-3 to TRBJ1-4, with D uncertain. CDR3 length equals 15 residues. Trimming removed 1 base from V and 4 bases from J, with 10 bases in between. Germline V gene lookup returns CDR1 LGHNA and CDR2 YSLEER. In DNA form, the CDR3 reads TGCGCCAGCAGCCAAGGGATCACACTTAATGAAAAACTGTTTTTT. Protein product: CASSQGITLNEKLFF.

This clonotype was seen a few times. This chain connects TRBV6-5 to TRBJ1-2; D is unresolved. V was shortened by 2 bases and J by 3 bases, with 7 bases between the two germline ends. The germline gives CDR1 MNHEY, CDR2 SVGAGI. The CDR3 has 13 amino acids. The CDR3 protein is CASSYAGHYGYTF. The CDR3 DNA reads as TGTGCCAGCAGTTACGCGGGTCACTATGGCTACACCTTC.

Comment on this clonotype: This sequence may be a read error, since a much larger clone differs from it by one base. The chain combines TRBV12-3 or TRBV12-4 with TRBJ1-5; D remains unclear. V lost 3 bases, J lost 7 bases, and 4 bases lay in between. The CDR3 contains 11 residues. CDR3 region: CASSFIQPQHF. CDR3 bases: TGTGCCAGCAGTTTTATACAGCCCCAGCATTTT.

This chain links TRBV2 with TRBJ2-7, with D perhaps TRBD1 (5 bases). This CDR3 comprises 15 residues. V lost 6 bases, J lost 2 bases, and 17 bases lay in between. Germline V gene lookup returns CDR1 SNHLY and CDR2 FYNNEI. The CDR3 region has the DNA TGTGCCAGCAGGGGCCCAGGGAAATCCCCCTACGAGCAGTACTTC. This sequence encodes CASRGPGKSPYEQYF.

The gene calls are TRBV12-3 or TRBV12-4 and TRBJ2-2; D gene ambiguous. The CDR3 has 13 amino acids. Trimming took 7 bases from V and 1 from J, leaving 7 bases between them. The DNA for the CDR3 is TGTGCCAGCATTTCTAGGAACACCGGGGAGCTGTTTTTT. Translating it yields CASISRNTGELFF.

V is TRBV20-1 and J is TRBJ2-5; 11 nucleotides align to TRBD2. The CDR3 has 13 residues. Losses at the gene ends were 4 bases for V and 6 bases for J; bases not matched to a gene: 4. CDR1 is DFQATT, CDR2 SNEGSKA, per germline (reference sequence). CDR3 region: CSAILAGEQTQYF. In nucleotides, the CDR3 is TGCAGTGCTATACTAGCGGGAGAACAGACCCAGTACTTC.

This clonotype was recorded only once. Mismatch with germline at one junction end may stem from a read error. The chain couples TRBV4-3 to TRBJ2-5; 11 bases fit TRBD2. CDR1 and CDR2 (germline): LGHNA, YSLEER. There are 17 residues in the CDR3. This CDR3 is CAGSQALLAGGIETQYF. DNA of the CDR3: TGCGCCGGCAGCCAAGCGCTTCTAGCGGGAGGTATAGAGACCCAGTACTTC.

The chain couples TRBV3-1 to TRBJ1-1; D is ambiguous. The CDR3 runs to 11 residues. In germline, CDR1 is LGHDT, CDR2 YNNKEL (reference sequence). Trimming stripped 2 bases from V and 8 bases from J, with 6 bases between. CDR3: CASSQPDEAFF. CDR3 DNA: TGTGCCAGCAGCCAACCAGACGAAGCTTTCTTT.